Shown below are 23 T cell receptor beta chains from a single sample sequenced in a study of CD8 T cells in ankylosing spondylitis. These TCRs' antigens remain unknown. General study findings and limits: Ankylosing spondylitis blood appeared to be characterized by a TCR beta motif of several highly homologous variants.

A single record per CDR3 protein comes from TCRdb applying MiXCR to the 5' RACE reads. The sample lists hundreds of thousands of distinct CDR3 sequences, roughly 12% seen once, with approximately 0.51% in the top ten. The sample comprised blood, either unsorted or a sorted T cell fraction (not recorded which). The receptor source for this set is a male donor with ankylosing spondylitis.

The V gene is TRBV20-1, the J gene TRBJ2-2; D gene uncertain. Germline loops: CDR1 DFQATT, CDR2 SNEGSKA (reference sequence). Between the trimmed V and J ends, which lost 0 bases and 7 bases, there was a span of 9 bases. The CDR3 spans 13 residues. The CDR3 DNA reads as TGCAGTGCTAGAGAACTCTTGGTCGGGGAGCTGTTTTTT. As protein: CSARELLVGELFF.

This clonotype was observed a handful of times. The J gene is TRBJ2-2, the V gene TRBV5-1; D is tentatively TRBD1 or TRBD2 (5 bases each). There are 14 residues in the CDR3. CDR1 is SGHRS, CDR2 YFSETQ, per germline. Trimming removed 4 bases at V and 4 bases at J, with 11 bases between. The CDR3 bases are TGCGCCAGCAGCGTACGGGGCTTCACCGGGGAGCTGTTTTTT. Translated, it gives CASSVRGFTGELFF. Looking up the rest from reference TRBV5-1 and TRBJ2-2 gives the full variable domain: KAGVTQTPRYLIKTRGQQVTLSCSPISGHRSVSWYQQTPGQGLQFLFEYFSETQRNKGNFPGRFSGRQFSNSRSEMNVSTLELGDSALYLCASSVRGFTGELFFGEGSRLTVL.

The chain carries TRBV6-1 and TRBJ2-2; the D gene is possibly TRBD1 (5 bases). The CDR3 spans 15 residues. The V gene lost 10 bases and the J gene lost 6 bases, with 21 bases spanning the gap. CDR1 is MNHNS, CDR2 SASEGT, per germline. This CDR3 reads CATKKQAALPGELFF. Written as DNA, the CDR3 is TGTGCCACGAAAAAACAGGCCGCGCTTCCCGGGGAGCTGTTTTTT.

This clonotype came up a few times. The gene calls are TRBV5-1 and TRBJ2-3, with D maybe TRBD2 (5 bases). This CDR3 region has 15 residues. Germline assignment: CDR1 SGHRS and CDR2 YFSETQ. V was clipped by 0 bases and J by 6 bases, with 14 bases between them. The CDR3 sequence is CASSLGTEGVDTQYF. In DNA form, the CDR3 reads TGCGCCAGCAGCTTGGGAACAGAGGGTGTCGATACGCAGTATTTT.

The chain combines TRBV27 with TRBJ2-1; D possibly uses TRBD1 or TRBD2 (5 bases each). Germline CDR1 reads MNHEY; CDR2 reads SMNVEV (reference sequence). This CDR3 is built from 16 residues. Between the trimmed V and J ends, which lost 6 bases and 0 bases, there was a span of 15 bases. Here the CDR3 DNA reads TGTGCCAGCAGCCTGAGGGGCTACAGCTCCTACAATGAGCAGTTCTTC. Translation: CASSLRGYSSYNEQFF.

On this clonotype: One junction end disagrees with the germline gene, perhaps due to a read error. The CDR3 DNA follows: TGTGCCAGCAGCCGAAAAGGACAGGGGGCACCGAACATTGAAGCTTTCTTT. It translates to CASSRKGQGAPNIEAFF. The gene calls are TRBV7-2 and TRBJ1-1, with 11 bases identical to TRBD1. The CDR3 runs to 17 residues. CDR1 and CDR2 from the germline V gene are SGHTA and FQGNSA.

The V gene is TRBV10-3, the J gene TRBJ2-1, with TRBD2 matching 8 bases. This CDR3 comprises 14 residues. Trimming cost V 6 bases and J 2 bases; bases outside gene matches: 3. Per germline, CDR1 ENHRY and CDR2 SYGVKD. The CDR3 loop reads CAIRRGEAYNEQFF. For the CDR3, the DNA is TGTGCCATCAGGCGGGGGGAAGCCTACAATGAGCAGTTCTTC.

This clonotype was counted only a few times. This chain connects TRBV6-5 to TRBJ1-2; D is undetermined. Trimming left V 0 bases short and J 2 bases short, with 7 bases between. The germline V gene encodes CDR1 MNHEY and CDR2 SVGAGI. CDR3 length equals 14 residues. CDR3 residues: CASSYSMGNYGYTF. DNA of the CDR3: TGTGCCAGCAGTTACTCAATGGGGAACTATGGCTACACCTTC.

About this clonotype itself: Given a much more abundant clone one base away, this may be a read error. The chain employs TRBV12-5 and TRBJ2-2; D may match TRBD1 or TRBD2 (6 bases each). Germline V gene sequence: CDR1 LGHNT, CDR2 FRNRAP. With 4 bases removed from V and 4 bases from J, the gap between germline ends came to 22 bases. CDR3 length equals 18 residues. The CDR3 reads CASGSAPGGTRITGELFF. As DNA, the CDR3 is TGTGCTAGTGGTTCGGCCCCCGGGGGCACTCGAATCACCGGGGAGCTGTTTTTT. Drawing the rest from reference TRBV12-5 and TRBJ2-2, the complete variable domain is DARVTQTPRHKVTEMGQEVTMRCQPILGHNTVFWYRQTMMQGLELLAYFRNRAPLDDSGMPKDRFSAEMPDATLATLKIQPSEPRDSAVYFCASGSAPGGTRITGELFFGEGSRLTVL.

The chain has TRBV7-2 and TRBJ1-4; D possibly corresponds to TRBD1 (6 bases). The CDR3 loop spans 15 amino acids. Germline assignment: CDR1 SGHTA and CDR2 FQGNSA. Trimming removed 3 bases at V and 4 bases at J, with 12 bases between. The CDR3 loop is CASSFFRGGNEKLFF. CDR3 nucleotides: TGTGCCAGCAGCTTTTTTAGGGGGGGTAATGAAAAACTGTTTTTT.

This clonotype was detected many times. The chain couples TRBV7-2 to TRBJ2-5; a possible D gene is TRBD2 (5 bases). This CDR3 has 14 amino acids. V shed 4 bases and J shed 0 bases, with 9 bases lying between them. CDR1 and CDR2 from the germline V gene are SGHTA and FQGNSA. Written as DNA, the CDR3 is TGTGCCAGCAGCTATAGCGCGTACCAAGAGACCCAGTACTTC. This encodes CASSYSAYQETQYF.

This clonotype was seen a handful of times. The V and J genes are TRBV29-1 and TRBJ2-5; D is undetermined. This CDR3 has 13 amino acids. V was cut by 0 bases and J by 2 bases, with 7 bases left in between. Germline loops: CDR1 SQVTM, CDR2 ANQGSEA. The CDR3 spells CSVEEPGQETQYF. The CDR3 DNA reads TGCAGCGTTGAAGAGCCCGGTCAAGAGACCCAGTACTTC.

Many counts were recorded for this clonotype. This chain's CDR3 is CASSLADGGNTIYF. The CDR3 DNA is TGTGCCAGCAGCTTAGCGGACGGCGGAAACACCATATATTTT. This rearrangement joins TRBV7-9 to TRBJ1-3; D unresolved. The V and J ends lost 0 bases and 4 bases respectively, with 7 bases between them. There are 14 residues in the CDR3. Germline V gene lookup returns CDR1 SEHNR and CDR2 FQNEAQ (reference sequence).

Only a few counts were recorded for this clonotype. V is TRBV11-2 and J is TRBJ1-1, with no clear D. Trimming shortened V by 5 bases and J by 8 bases, and 21 bases separated the two germline ends. Germline CDR1 reads SGHAT; CDR2 reads FQNNGV. The CDR3 spans 15 residues. The CDR3 protein is CASSLSSGIPLEAFF. The CDR3 DNA reads as TGTGCCAGCAGCCTCTCTTCGGGCATACCTCTCGAAGCTTTCTTT. Supplemented by reference TRBV11-2 and TRBJ1-1, the full variable domain reads EAGVAQSPRYKIIEKRQSVAFWCNPISGHATLYWYQQILGQGPKLLIQFQNNGVVDDSQLPKDRFSAERLKGVDSTLKIQPAKLEDSAVYLCASSLSSGIPLEAFFGQGTRLTVV.

This clonotype was counted ten times or more. In DNA, the CDR3 is TGTGCCACCAGCAACAGGGGGCCACGGCCCCAGCATTTT. It encodes CATSNRGPRPQHF. V gene TRBV15 combines with J gene TRBJ1-5; the match to TRBD1 covers 9 bases. The V gene end was trimmed by 4 bases and the J gene end by 9 bases; junction bases not matched to a gene: 4. Germline V gene data show CDR1 as LNHNV and CDR2 as YYDKDF (reference sequence). This CDR3 region has 13 residues.

This clonotype has ten or more counts. The genes are TRBV20-1 and TRBJ2-2; D unresolved. The length of the CDR3 is 11 residues. V was trimmed by 4 bases and J by 7 bases, leaving 7 bases between them. Germline V gene sequence: CDR1 DFQATT, CDR2 SNEGSKA (reference sequence). The CDR3 nucleotides read TGCAGTGCTAAGACGAGCGGGGAGCTGTTTTTT. Translation: CSAKTSGELFF.

The sample holds a few counts of this clonotype. V and J are TRBV6-1 and TRBJ2-7; D is perhaps TRBD1 (6 bases). V was trimmed by 5 bases and J by 3 bases, leaving 14 bases between them. Per germline, CDR1 MNHNS and CDR2 SASEGT. The CDR3 consists of 14 residues. CDR3 sequence: CASSRLQGLYEQYF. CDR3 coding DNA: TGTGCCAGCAGTCGTCTACAGGGCCTCTACGAGCAGTACTTC.

This clonotype was seen repeatedly, ten times or more. V usage is TRBV6-1 and J usage is TRBJ2-1, with 8 nucleotides matching TRBD2. The CDR3 totals 16 residues. Trimming removed 6 bases from V and 7 bases from J; junction bases left unmatched: 14. Germline V gene lookup returns CDR1 MNHNS and CDR2 SASEGT. CDR3 coding DNA: TGTGCCAGCAGGATCAGGACTAGCCCCTACGGGAATGAGCAGTTCTTC. Residues: CASRIRTSPYGNEQFF.

This clonotype was detected a few times. V usage is TRBV5-1 and J usage is TRBJ2-1; no reliable D call. The CDR3 runs 14 residues. V gave up 0 bases and J gave up 4 bases, with 8 bases separating them. Germline V CDR1 and CDR2: SGHRS, YFSETQ. The CDR3 nucleotides read TGCGCCAGCAGCTTGGACCGAACGTACAATGAGCAGTTCTTC. Translated: CASSLDRTYNEQFF.

V and J are TRBV10-2 and TRBJ2-2; TRBD2 might be the D (5 bases). This CDR3 is 15 amino acids long. V was cut by 7 bases and J by 8 bases, with 20 bases left in between. Per the germline V gene, CDR1 is WSHSY and CDR2 is SAAADI. CDR3 region: CASNPLLGVEGELFF. In DNA form, the CDR3 reads TGCGCCAGCAACCCCCTTTTGGGAGTCGAGGGGGAGCTGTTTTTT.

This rearrangement joins TRBV28 to TRBJ2-6, with no clear D. The CDR3 has 16 residues. Germline CDR1 reads MDHEN; CDR2 reads SYDVKM. The V gene lost 7 bases and the J gene lost 4 bases, with 17 bases spanning the gap. DNA of the CDR3: TGTGCCAGCACCCAGACTGATTTTTCGGGGGCCAACGTCCTGACTTTC. Protein sequence: CASTQTDFSGANVLTF.

This chain links TRBV20-1 with TRBJ2-6, with a possible D match to TRBD1 (5 bases). The CDR3 is 16 residues long. V dropped 6 bases and J dropped 0 bases, with 15 bases sitting between them. Germline lookup yields CDR1 DFQATT and CDR2 SNEGSKA (reference sequence). CDR3: CSAQDMRSSGANVLTF. In DNA, the CDR3 is TGCAGTGCCCAGGACATGAGGAGCTCTGGGGCCAACGTCCTGACTTTC.

The chain links TRBV7-8 to TRBJ2-7; D call uncertain. Germline CDR1 SGHVS, CDR2 FQNEAQ. Trimming stripped 2 bases from V and 3 bases from J, with 8 bases between. The CDR3 is 13 amino acids. CDR3 DNA: TGTGCCAGCAGCTTACGGCCACTCTACGAGCAGTACTTC. It yields the protein CASSLRPLYEQYF.